This T cell receptor (beta chain) was captured in a study of cytomegalovirus exposure and HLA in healthy donors. Libraries were prepared by immunoSEQ multiplex PCR; TCRdb keeps only in-frame clonotypes and omits some of them. The repertoire holds approximately 120,000 clones, with 95% to 96% as singletons. This CDR3 is built from 15 residues. Per the germline V gene, CDR1 is KGHSH and CDR2 is LQKENI. Trimming removed 8 bases from V and 4 bases from J; junction bases left unmatched: 10. This chain joins TRBV18 and TRBJ1-5, with 8 bases that match TRBD1. This TCR came from a man younger than 35 in good health and CMV-seronegative. Sequenced sample: PBMCs. CDR3: CASGLGQGGNQPQHF. In DNA, the CDR3 is TGTGCCAGCGGGCTAGGACAGGGCGGAAATCAGCCCCAGCATTTT.